This T cell receptor (beta chain) is from a study of blood T cell repertoires in COVID-19 (TCRdb year 2020). Background for the entire study: Samples covering the acute and convalescent phases of COVID-19 were provided by collaborators in the United States, Italy and Spain. The material from the prospective study consisted of cDNA or gDNA derived from T cells, B-cell-depleted T cells, or PBMCs. Samples came from the ongoing ImmuneRACE study (first 160 participants) plus 1,254 subjects from 6 global collaborators. A freely available public database, intended as a resource for researchers studying the immune response to SARS-CoV-2, is where the repertoires were released. Where HLA class I and class II types were available, the types were taken from metadata supplied by the sample provider, not from assay-based typing. The dataset comprised deeply sampled blood TCRbeta repertoires from subjects exposed to, actively infected with, or recovered from COVID-19. Nearly every sample came with metadata listing a de-identified subject ID, COVID-19 status, age in years and sex. Beyond this particular receptor, the publication reports: The quantity of clinical and demographic metadata differed by source and by participant and was supplied without curation.

Participants in the prospective study were enrolled through a virtual design, were aged about 18 to 89 years, and lived in 24 United States geographic areas. In the prospective study, cohorts were assigned on the basis of participant-reported clinical history obtained from a screening survey and a study questionnaire. Mobile phlebotomists in the prospective study collected whole blood, serum and a nasopharyngeal or oropharyngeal swab from every participant. Additional blood draws and questionnaires over an approximately 2-month period could optionally be provided by prospective study participants. Prospective study blood samples were shipped either frozen or at room temperature before DNA extraction. About this clone: Its antigen target is currently unknown. Per-base quality was not reported, and no clone a single base away is much larger than it.

Unmatched junction bases come to 9, with V trimmed by 5 bases and J by 8 bases. CDR1 WNHNN and CDR2 SYGVQD are derived from the germline V gene (reference sequence). The CDR3 measures 14 amino acids from cysteine to phenylalanine. CDR3 DNA is the only sequence kept; it has 42 bases, read in frame from the first base. TCRbeta CDR3 regions were amplified from genomic DNA by means of the immunoSEQ Assay, a bias-controlled multiplex PCR. The original pipeline was this. The number of nucleated cells in each sample was estimated by amplification of reference gene primers within the assay. To quantify the absolute abundance of each unique TCRbeta CDR3 rearrangement, sequence reads were collapsed and filtered. Productive Simpson clonality was computed per sample as the square root of Simpson's diversity index over productive rearrangements. In its TCRdb copy, this immuneACCESS table keeps in-frame sequences only and misses some clones. Where compared with another copy, unresolved V genes explain less than half of these, and the others have no known cause. That table is the source of V, J and clone size, and D and trimming were worked out from the DNA. This sample is represented by roughly 360,000 clones; 88% of them were singletons. 0.97% of the sample lies in the top ten.

The sequence is built from TRBV10-1 and TRBJ2-4; 7 bases in between match TRBD1. The sample taken for sequencing was PBMCs or T cells enriched from blood (not recorded which). This TCR derives from a woman aged 25 to 39 with acute COVID-19. CDR3 loop: CASSKADRSDIQYF. In nucleotides, the sequence is TGCGCCAGCAGTAAGGCGGACAGGTCGGACATTCAGTACTTC.